This T cell receptor beta chain is from a study of blood T cell repertoires in COVID-19. J was trimmed by 4 bases and V by 3 bases; bases with no gene match: 10. Germline CDR1 SGHRS, CDR2 YFSETQ. The CDR3 consists of 15 residues. The protocol was immunoSEQ multiplex PCR, while the TCRdb copy is restricted to in-frame clones and leaves out a portion. The data show under 250,000 clones, around nine tenths seen once. Sequences were obtained from peripheral blood. The V gene is TRBV5-1, the J gene TRBJ2-7, with 7 bases lining up with TRBD2. The TCR was taken from a man between 60 and 75 years old who had recovered from COVID-19. Written as DNA, the CDR3 is TGCGCCAGCAGCTACGGGGGGACCCTCCGGTACGAGCAGTACTTC. Residues: CASSYGGTLRYEQYF.